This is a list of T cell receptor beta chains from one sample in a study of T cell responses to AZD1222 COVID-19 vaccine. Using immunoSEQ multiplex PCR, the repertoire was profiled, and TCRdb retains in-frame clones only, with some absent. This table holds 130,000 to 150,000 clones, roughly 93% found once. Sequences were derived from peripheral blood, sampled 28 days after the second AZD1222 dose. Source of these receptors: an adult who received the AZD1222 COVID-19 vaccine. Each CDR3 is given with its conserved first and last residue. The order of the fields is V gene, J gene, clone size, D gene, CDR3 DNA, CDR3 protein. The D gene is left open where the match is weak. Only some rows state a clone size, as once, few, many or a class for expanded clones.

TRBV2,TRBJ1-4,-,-,TGTGCCAGCAGTTCAGGGGACTCTAATGAAAAACTGTTTTTT,CASSSGDSNEKLFF
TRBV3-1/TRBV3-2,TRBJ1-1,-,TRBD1,TGTGCCTGCAAGGGGACAGGCCGGGAGAACACTGAAGCTTTCTTT,CACKGTGRENTEAFF
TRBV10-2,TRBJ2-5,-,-,TGCGCCAGCAGCGTGACTAAACAAGAGACCCAGTACTTC,CASSVTKQETQYF
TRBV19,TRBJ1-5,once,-,TGTGCCAGTAGTCCAATCTATAAGGGGCCTAGCAATCAGCCCCAGCATTTT,CASSPIYKGPSNQPQHF
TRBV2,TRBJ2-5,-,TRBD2,TGTGCCAGCAGTGAAACGGGGGGACAGACCCAGTACTTC,CASSETGGQTQYF
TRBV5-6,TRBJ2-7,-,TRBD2,TGTGCCAGCAGCTTGGTTAGGGGAGGGCCATCCTACGAGCAGTACTTC,CASSLVRGGPSYEQYF
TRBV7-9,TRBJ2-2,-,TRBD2,TGTGCCAGCAGCTTAATAGCGGGGGGGAACACCGGGGAGCTGTTTTTT,CASSLIAGGNTGELFF
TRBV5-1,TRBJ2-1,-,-,TGCGCCAGCAGCTTGGCGGGGTCAGACAATGAGCAGTTCTTC,CASSLAGSDNEQFF
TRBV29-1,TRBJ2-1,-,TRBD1,TGCAGCGTTGGGCAGGGGGTTTATTTTAACAATGAGCAGTTCTTC,CSVGQGVYFNNEQFF
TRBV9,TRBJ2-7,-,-,TGTGCCAGCAGCGTAGGAAGCCTCGCCAACGAGCAGTACTTC,CASSVGSLANEQYF
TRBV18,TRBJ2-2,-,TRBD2,TGTGCCAGCGCCGTCGGCGGGGGGCCCGGGGAGCTGTTTTTT,CASAVGGGPGELFF
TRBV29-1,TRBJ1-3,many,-,TGCAGCGTGCGGGAGGGTAGTAACTCTGGAAACACCATATATTTT,CSVREGSNSGNTIYF
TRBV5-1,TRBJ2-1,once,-,TGCGCCAGCAGCTTGGAACGTGAGCAGTTCTTC,CASSLEREQFF
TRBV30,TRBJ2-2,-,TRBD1,TGTGCCTGGTCTAGGGGGCTCGCCGGGGAGCTGTTTTTT,CAWSRGLAGELFF
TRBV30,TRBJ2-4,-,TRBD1,TGTGCCTGGAGCCGACAGGGGACTAAAAACATTCAGTACTTC,CAWSRQGTKNIQYF
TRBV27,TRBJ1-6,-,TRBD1,TGTGCCAGCAGGACTGGGACAGGGACGTCACCCCTCCACTTT,CASRTGTGTSPLHF
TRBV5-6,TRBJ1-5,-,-,TGTGCCAGCAGCTTGGGTGATAGGACCCAGCCCCAGCATTTT,CASSLGDRTQPQHF
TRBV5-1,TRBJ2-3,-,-,TGCGCCAGCAGAAAAGAGGGACTTAGCACAGATACGCAGTATTTT,CASRKEGLSTDTQYF
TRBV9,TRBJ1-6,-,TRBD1,TGTGCCAGCAGCGGAGACAGGGGTTCACCCCTCCACTTT,CASSGDRGSPLHF
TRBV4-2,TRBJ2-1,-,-,TGTGCCAGCACCGCGGTGGGGCAGGGGAAGCGCGATGAGCAGTTCTTC,CASTAVGQGKRDEQFF
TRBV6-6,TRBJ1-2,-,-,TGTGCCAGTGGCCCCGAGAGGTCTGGCTACACCTTC,CASGPERSGYTF
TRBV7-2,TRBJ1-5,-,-,TGTGCCAGCAGCTTAAGGGGGAGGGAAGGACAGCCCCAGCATTTT,CASSLRGREGQPQHF
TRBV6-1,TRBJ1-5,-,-,TGTGCCAGCAGTGAACAGGGCGCTCAGCCCCAGCATTTT,CASSEQGAQPQHF
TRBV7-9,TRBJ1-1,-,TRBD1,TGTGCCAGCAGCTTCGGACAGGCTGAAGCTTTCTTT,CASSFGQAEAFF
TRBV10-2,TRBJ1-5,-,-,TGCGCCAGCAGTGAGTCGGAGACGGCTCAGCCCCAGCATTTT,CASSESETAQPQHF
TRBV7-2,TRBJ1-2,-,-,TGTGCCAGCATTCCTTCTGATGCGGCAGATGGCTACACCTTC,CASIPSDAADGYTF
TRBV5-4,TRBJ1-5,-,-,TGTGCCAGCAGCTTGGGGCCCACAGTAGGTCAGCCCCAGCATTTT,CASSLGPTVGQPQHF
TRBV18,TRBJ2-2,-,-,TGTGCCAGCTCACCAGGGGGAGACACCGGGGAGCTGTTTTTT,CASSPGGDTGELFF
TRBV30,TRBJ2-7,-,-,TGTGCCTGGAGTGTAAGAACGTCTGGAGGCTACGAGCAGTACTTC,CAWSVRTSGGYEQYF
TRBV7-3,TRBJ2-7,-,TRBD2,TGTGCCAGCAGCTTAGAGGCTAGCGGGAGATACGAGCAGTACTTC,CASSLEASGRYEQYF